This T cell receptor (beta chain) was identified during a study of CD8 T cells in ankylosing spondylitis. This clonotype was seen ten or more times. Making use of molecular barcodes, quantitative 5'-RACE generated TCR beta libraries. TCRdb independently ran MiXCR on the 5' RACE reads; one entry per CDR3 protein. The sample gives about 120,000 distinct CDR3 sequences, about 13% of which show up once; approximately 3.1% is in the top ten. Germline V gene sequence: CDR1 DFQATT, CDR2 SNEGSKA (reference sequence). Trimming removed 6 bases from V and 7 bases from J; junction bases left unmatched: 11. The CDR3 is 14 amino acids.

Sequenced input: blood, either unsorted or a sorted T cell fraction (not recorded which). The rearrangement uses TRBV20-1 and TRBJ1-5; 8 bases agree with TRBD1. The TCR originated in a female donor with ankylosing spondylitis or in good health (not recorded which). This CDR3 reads CSASRGLKAQPQHF. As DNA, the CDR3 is TGCAGTGCAAGCAGGGGGCTTAAGGCACAGCCCCAGCATTTT.